This TCR beta chain was sequenced during a study of T-cell reconstitution after alpha-beta-depleted transplantation in children. Notes on the study in general: Several hundred expanded graft clones reportedly were the source of alpha-beta T cells about two months after transplant. Newly made T cells mostly supplied T-cell counts and diversity one year after transplant.

Comment on this clonotype: What it binds is unknown.

Preparing the TCRbeta library involved the use of unique molecular identifiers. One entry per CDR3 protein, called by TCRdb with MiXCR from the PCR reads. The table includes some 290,000 distinct CDR3 sequences, approximately 23% detected once. The CDR3 is made up of 16 amino acids. Trimming removed 4 bases from V and 2 bases from J; junction bases left unmatched: 8. Germline V CDR1 and CDR2: SGHDN, FVKESK. The sequencing here drew on PBMCs, mostly from graft donor cells, taken 180 days after TCRalphabeta/CD19-depleted stem cell transplant. The gene calls are TRBV14 and TRBJ2-7; 10 positions agree with TRBD2. The TCR originated in a male patient aged 10-17 years who had a stem cell transplant for acute lymphoblastic leukemia, so the T cells may come from the graft donor. CDR3 sequence reads: CASSPGVGTSAYEQYF. DNA for the CDR3: TGTGCCAGCAGCCCGGGCGTAGGGACTAGCGCCTACGAGCAGTACTTC.